This TCR beta chain was sequenced for a study of blood T cell repertoires in COVID-19. The wider study: T cells, B-cell-depleted T cells, or PBMCs provided the cDNA or gDNA that served as material.

Authors' data handling: Scientists estimated how many nucleated cells there were by amplifying reference gene primers. TCRdb's copy holds only in-frame clones and misses some; the assay was immunoSEQ multiplex PCR. That table gives V, J and clone size, and the DNA gave D and trimming. This repertoire shows a few hundred thousand clones, around three quarters found once; its top ten account for 3% to 3.5%. Germline V gene data show CDR1 as SGHRS and CDR2 as YFSETQ. Between the trimmed V and J ends, which lost 5 bases and 4 bases, there was a span of 16 bases. There are 15 residues in the CDR3. The receptor comes from a woman of 80 years or more with acute or convalescent COVID-19. Sequenced input: peripheral blood. The chain couples TRBV5-1 to TRBJ1-3; a possible D gene is TRBD1 (5 bases). The CDR3 region is CASRQESNPGNTIYF. The CDR3 region has the DNA TGCGCCAGCAGACAGGAATCTAATCCAGGAAACACCATATATTTT.